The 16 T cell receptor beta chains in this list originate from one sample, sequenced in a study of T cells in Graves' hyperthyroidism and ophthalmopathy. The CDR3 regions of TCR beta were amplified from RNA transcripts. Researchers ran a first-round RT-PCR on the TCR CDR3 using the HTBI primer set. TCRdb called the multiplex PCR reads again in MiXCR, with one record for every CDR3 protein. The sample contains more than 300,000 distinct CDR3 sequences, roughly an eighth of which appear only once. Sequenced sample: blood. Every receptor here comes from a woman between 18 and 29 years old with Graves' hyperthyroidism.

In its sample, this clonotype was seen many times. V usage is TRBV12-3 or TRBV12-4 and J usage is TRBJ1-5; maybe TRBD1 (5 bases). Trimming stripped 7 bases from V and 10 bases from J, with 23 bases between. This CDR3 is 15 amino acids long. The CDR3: CASTSGTKVTGPQHF. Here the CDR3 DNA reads TGTGCCAGCACTTCGGGGACTAAAGTTACCGGCCCCCAGCATTTT.

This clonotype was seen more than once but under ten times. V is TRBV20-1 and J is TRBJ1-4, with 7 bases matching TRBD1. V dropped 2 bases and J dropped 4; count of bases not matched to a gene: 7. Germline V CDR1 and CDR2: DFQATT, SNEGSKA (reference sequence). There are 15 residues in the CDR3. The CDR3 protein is CSARISGTVNEKLFF. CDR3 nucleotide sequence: TGCAGTGCTAGAATCTCCGGGACAGTTAATGAAAAACTGTTTTTT.

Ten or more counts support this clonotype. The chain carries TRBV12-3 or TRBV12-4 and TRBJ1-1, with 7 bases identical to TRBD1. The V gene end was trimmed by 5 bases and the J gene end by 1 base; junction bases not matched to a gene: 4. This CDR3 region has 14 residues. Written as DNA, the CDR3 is TGTGCCAGCAGTGACAGGGTCGGGAACACTGAAGCTTTCTTT. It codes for CASSDRVGNTEAFF.

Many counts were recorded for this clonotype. The DNA for the CDR3 is TGCAGTGCAAGCCTCCAGGGGACCGCCTACGAGCAGTACTTC. Amino acids: CSASLQGTAYEQYF. This rearrangement joins TRBV20-1 to TRBJ2-7; weak D call: TRBD1 (6 bases). The CDR3 length is 14 residues. V was trimmed by 6 bases and J by 2 bases, leaving 17 bases between them. The V gene's germline CDR1 is DFQATT and CDR2 SNEGSKA (reference sequence).

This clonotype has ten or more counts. DNA for the CDR3: TGTGCCAGCCGGGAGAGTTACGAGCAGTACTTC. Residues: CASRESYEQYF. The chain combines TRBV28 with TRBJ2-7, with D possibly matching TRBD2 (6 bases). The CDR3 runs to 11 residues. The germline V and J ends were trimmed by 8 bases and 4 bases, with 9 bases remaining between them. The germline V gene encodes CDR1 MDHEN and CDR2 SYDVKM.

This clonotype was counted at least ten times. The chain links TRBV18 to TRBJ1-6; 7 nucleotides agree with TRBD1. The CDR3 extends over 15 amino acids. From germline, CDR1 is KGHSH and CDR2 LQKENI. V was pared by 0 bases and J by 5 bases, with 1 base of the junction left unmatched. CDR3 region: CASSPPGTDNSPLHF. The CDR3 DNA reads TGTGCCAGCTCACCACCGGGGACAGATAATTCACCCCTCCACTTT.

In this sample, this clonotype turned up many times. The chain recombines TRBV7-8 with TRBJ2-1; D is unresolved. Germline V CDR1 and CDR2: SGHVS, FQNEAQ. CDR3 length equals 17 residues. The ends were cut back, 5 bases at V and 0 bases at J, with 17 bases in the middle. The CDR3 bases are TGTGCCAGCAGCCCCCCTGAGGTGAGACGCTCCTACAATGAGCAGTTCTTC. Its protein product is CASSPPEVRRSYNEQFF. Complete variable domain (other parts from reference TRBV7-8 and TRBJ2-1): GAGVSQSPRYKVAKRGQDVALRCDPISGHVSLFWYQQALGQGPEFLTYFQNEAQLDKSGLPSDRFFAERPEGSVSTLKIQRTQQEDSAVYLCASSPPEVRRSYNEQFFGPGTRLTVL.

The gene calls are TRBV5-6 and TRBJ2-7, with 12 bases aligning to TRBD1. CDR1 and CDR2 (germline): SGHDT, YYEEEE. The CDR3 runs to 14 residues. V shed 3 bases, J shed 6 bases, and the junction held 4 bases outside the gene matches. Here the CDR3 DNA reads TGTGCCAGCAGCTACGGGACAGGGGGCAGCGAGCAGTACTTC. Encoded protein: CASSYGTGGSEQYF.

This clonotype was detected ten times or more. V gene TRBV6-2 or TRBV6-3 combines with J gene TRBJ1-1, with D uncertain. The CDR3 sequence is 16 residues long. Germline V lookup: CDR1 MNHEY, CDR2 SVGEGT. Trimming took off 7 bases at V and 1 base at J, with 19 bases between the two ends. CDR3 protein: CASTTPGFAENTEAFF. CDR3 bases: TGTGCCAGCACCACCCCCGGTTTCGCAGAGAACACTGAAGCTTTCTTT.

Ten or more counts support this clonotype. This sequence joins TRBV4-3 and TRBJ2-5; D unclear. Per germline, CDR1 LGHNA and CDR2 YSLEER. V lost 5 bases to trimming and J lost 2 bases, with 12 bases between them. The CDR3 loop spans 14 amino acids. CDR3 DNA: TGCGCCAGCAGCACACAAGAGGAGCAAGAGACCCAGTACTTC. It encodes CASSTQEEQETQYF.

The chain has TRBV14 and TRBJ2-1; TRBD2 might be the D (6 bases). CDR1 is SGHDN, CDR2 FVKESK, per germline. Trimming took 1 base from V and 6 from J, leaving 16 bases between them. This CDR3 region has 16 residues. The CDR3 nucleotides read TGTGCCAGCAGCCAAGTGGGGGGATCTATGGGCAATGAGCAGTTCTTC. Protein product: CASSQVGGSMGNEQFF.

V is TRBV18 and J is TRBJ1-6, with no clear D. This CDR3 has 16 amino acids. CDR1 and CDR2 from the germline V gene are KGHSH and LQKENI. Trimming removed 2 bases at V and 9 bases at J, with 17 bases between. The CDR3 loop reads CASSPAGERYGSPLHF. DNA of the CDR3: TGTGCCAGCTCACCAGCAGGAGAACGTTATGGTTCACCCCTCCACTTT.

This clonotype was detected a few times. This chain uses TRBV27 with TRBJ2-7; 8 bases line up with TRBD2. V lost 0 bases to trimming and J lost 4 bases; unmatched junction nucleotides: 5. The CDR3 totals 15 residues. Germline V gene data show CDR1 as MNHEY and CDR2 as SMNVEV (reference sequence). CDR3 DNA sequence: TGTGCCAGCAGTTTATCGGGTCTAGCGGGTTACGAGCAGTACTTC. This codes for CASSLSGLAGYEQYF.

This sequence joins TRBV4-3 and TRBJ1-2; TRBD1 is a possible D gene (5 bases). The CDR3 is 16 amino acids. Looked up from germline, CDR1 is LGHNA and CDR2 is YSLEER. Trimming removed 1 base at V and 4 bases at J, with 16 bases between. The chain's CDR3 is CASSQALGASTYGYTF. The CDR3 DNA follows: TGCGCCAGCAGCCAAGCCTTAGGGGCCTCAACCTATGGCTACACCTTC.

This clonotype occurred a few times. CDR3 sequence: CASRPALGAGGLGDTQYF. The CDR3 bases are TGTGCCAGCAGGCCAGCCCTTGGAGCGGGAGGGTTAGGGGATACGCAGTATTTT. V and J are TRBV4-2 and TRBJ2-3; 10 bases agree with TRBD2. Germline CDR1 reads LGHNA; CDR2 reads YNFKEQ. The CDR3 is made up of 18 amino acids. Unmatched junction bases numbered 18, after V lost 6 bases and J lost 6 bases.

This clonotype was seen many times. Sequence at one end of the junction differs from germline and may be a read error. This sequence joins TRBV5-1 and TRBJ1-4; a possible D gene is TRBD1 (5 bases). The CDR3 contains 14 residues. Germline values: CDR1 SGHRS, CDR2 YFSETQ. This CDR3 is CASSLGQGEEKLFF. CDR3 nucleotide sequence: TGTGCCAGCAGTTTAGGGCAGGGAGAGGAAAAACTGTTTTTT.